These T cell receptor beta chains were read from a single sample in a study of control samples from healthy donors and cancer patients. The data were produced by immunoSEQ multiplex PCR, yet TCRdb's version contains in-frame clones alone and is incomplete. This table has 150,000 to 200,000 clones, around nine tenths appearing once. Source material: blood. The receptors were gathered from a man aged 25 to 45 in good health. Each CDR3 is given with its conserved first and last residue. Fields, in order: clone size, J gene, D gene, V gene, CDR3 DNA, CDR3 protein. D genes are given only for firm matches. Clone size is stated in some rows and not others, as once, few, many or a class when expanded.

.,TRBJ2-7,.,TRBV6-1,TGTGCCAGCAGTGGGGAGGCAGGGTGGGCCCCCGGTGACGAGCAGTACTTC,CASSGEAGWAPGDEQYF
.,TRBJ1-2,TRBD1,TRBV5-6,TGTGCCAGCAGCCCCCTTGACAGGGCAGGAGTTGGGGGCTACACCTTC,CASSPLDRAGVGGYTF
.,TRBJ2-3,.,TRBV28,TGTGCCAGCAGTTCTACCAACACAGATACGCAGTATTTT,CASSSTNTDTQYF
.,TRBJ2-2,.,TRBV28,TGTGCCAGCACCCTAACAAAGGGGGTGGGGGCCGGGGAGCTGTTTTTT,CASTLTKGVGAGELFF
once,TRBJ2-7,.,TRBV30,TGTGCCTGGAGTGTACGGTCGAGGGTCGAGCAGTACTTC,CAWSVRSRVEQYF
.,TRBJ1-2,.,TRBV4-2,TGTGCCAGCAGCCAAGAAAGAGGGGCCTATGGGTCTGGCTACACCTTC,CASSQERGAYGSGYTF
.,TRBJ1-1,.,TRBV12-3/TRBV12-4,TGTGCCAGCAGTTTTGGGGGGTATACTGAAGCTTTCTTT,CASSFGGYTEAFF
.,TRBJ2-7,.,TRBV6-2/TRBV6-3,TGTGCCAGCAGTTACGGTGCTACAGGTTCCGAGCAGTACTTC,CASSYGATGSEQYF
.,TRBJ2-2,.,TRBV4-1,TGCGCCAGCAGCCAAGAGGAAGGGAACACCGGGGAGCTGTTTTTT,CASSQEEGNTGELFF
.,TRBJ2-3,TRBD2,TRBV5-1,TGCGCCAGCAGCTTTACTAGCGACCGCTCCACAGATACGCAGTATTTT,CASSFTSDRSTDTQYF
.,TRBJ1-2,.,TRBV3-1/TRBV3-2,TGTGCCAGCAGCCACGCGGGACCGGCCTACACCTTC,CASSHAGPAYTF
.,TRBJ1-6,TRBD1,TRBV30,TGTGCCTGGAGTCAGGGGGGGGATTCACCCCTCCACTTT,CAWSQGGDSPLHF
.,TRBJ1-1,.,TRBV7-2,TGTGCCAGCAGCTTAGCGGGGGTGGTCACTGAAGCTTTCTTT,CASSLAGVVTEAFF
.,TRBJ2-7,TRBD2,TRBV5-1,TGCGCCAGCAGCTTAGTTAGCGGGGGTCCTTCCTACGAGCAGTACTTC,CASSLVSGGPSYEQYF
.,TRBJ2-3,TRBD2,TRBV2,TGTGCCAGCCGGGCGGGGGGGAGCACAGATACGCAGTATTTT,CASRAGGSTDTQYF
.,TRBJ2-3,.,TRBV3-1/TRBV3-2,TGTGCCAGCAGCCAAGTGCCGGGGAACACAGATACGCAGTATTTT,CASSQVPGNTDTQYF
.,TRBJ1-2,TRBD1,TRBV19,TGTGCCAGTAGTAACCTGGACAGGGTAGCCTTC,CASSNLDRVAF
.,TRBJ1-2,.,TRBV6-4,TGTGCCAGCAGTGACTCGAGACGGACCCCTTTCCACGGCTACACCTTC,CASSDSRRTPFHGYTF
.,TRBJ1-2,.,TRBV21-1,TGTGCCAGCAGCAAAGATCGGACAGGGAACTACTATGGCTACACCTTC,CASSKDRTGNYYGYTF
few,TRBJ2-1,TRBD2,TRBV10-2,TGCGCCAGCAGTGAGTCGACTAGCGGGGGGACTCTCCTTATGTATGAGCAGTTCTTC,CASSESTSGGTLLMYEQFF
.,TRBJ1-1,.,TRBV19,TGTGCCAGTAGTTTAGGATCAAACACTGAAGCTTTCTTT,CASSLGSNTEAFF
once,TRBJ1-2,.,TRBV28,TGTGCCAGCAGGGAAGGCGGGGGGGGCTACACCTTC,CASREGGGGYTF
.,TRBJ1-2,.,TRBV13,TGTGCCAGCAGCTTACGGCCGCCGGGGCGTAGGGATGGCTACACCTTC,CASSLRPPGRRDGYTF
.,TRBJ1-5,.,TRBV6-1,TGTGCCAGCAGTGATACAGGCAGCCATCAGCCCCAGCATTTT,CASSDTGSHQPQHF
.,TRBJ1-2,TRBD1,TRBV5-4,TGTGCCAGCAGCTTGGCTTGGCAGGGGGATTATGGCTACACCTTC,CASSLAWQGDYGYTF
.,TRBJ2-7,.,TRBV15,TGTGCCACCAGCAGAGGTCGACAGGCCTACGAGCAGTACTTC,CATSRGRQAYEQYF
.,TRBJ2-1,.,TRBV9,TGTGCCAGCAGCGTAGGAGTTGGGACACCGGGACTAAATGAGCAGTTCTTC,CASSVGVGTPGLNEQFF
.,TRBJ2-2,.,TRBV13,TGTGCCAGCAGCCCACCGTCGGGGGCTAGTAGCACCGGGGAGCTGTTTTTT,CASSPPSGASSTGELFF
.,TRBJ1-3,.,TRBV5-4,TGTGCCAGCAGCTCGGACGGGACACGGGGAAACACCATATATTTT,CASSSDGTRGNTIYF
.,TRBJ1-2,.,TRBV11-3,TGTGCCAGCAGCTTAGAGGACGGAAGGGGCTACACCTTC,CASSLEDGRGYTF
.,TRBJ1-4,.,TRBV12-3/TRBV12-4,TGTGCCAGCAGTTGGGGGGGGGAAAAACTGTTTTTT,CASSWGGEKLFF